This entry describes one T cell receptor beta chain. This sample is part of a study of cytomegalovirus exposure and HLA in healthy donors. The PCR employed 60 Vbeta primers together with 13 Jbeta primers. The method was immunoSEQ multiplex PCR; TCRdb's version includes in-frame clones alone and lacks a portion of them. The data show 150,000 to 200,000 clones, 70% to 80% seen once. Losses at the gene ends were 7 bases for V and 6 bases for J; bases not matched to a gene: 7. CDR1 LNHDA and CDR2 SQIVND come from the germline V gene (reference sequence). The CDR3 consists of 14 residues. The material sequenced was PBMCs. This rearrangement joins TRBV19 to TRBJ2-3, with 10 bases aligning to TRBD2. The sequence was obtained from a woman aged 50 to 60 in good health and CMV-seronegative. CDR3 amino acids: CASMKREGSDTQYF. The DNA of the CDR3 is TGTGCCAGTATGAAGCGGGAGGGCAGTGATACGCAGTATTTT.